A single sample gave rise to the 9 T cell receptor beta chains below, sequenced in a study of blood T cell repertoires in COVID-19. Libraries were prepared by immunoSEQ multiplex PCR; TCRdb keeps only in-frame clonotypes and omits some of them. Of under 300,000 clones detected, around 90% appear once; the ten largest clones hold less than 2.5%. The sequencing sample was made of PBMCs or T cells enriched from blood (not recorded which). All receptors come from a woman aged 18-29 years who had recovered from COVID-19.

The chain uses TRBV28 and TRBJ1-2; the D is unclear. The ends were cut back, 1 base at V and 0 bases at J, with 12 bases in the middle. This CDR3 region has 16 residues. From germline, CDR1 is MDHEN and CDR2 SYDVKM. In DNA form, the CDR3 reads TGTGCCAGCAGTTTATACTCCGACATAGCTAACTATGGCTACACCTTC. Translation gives CASSLYSDIANYGYTF.

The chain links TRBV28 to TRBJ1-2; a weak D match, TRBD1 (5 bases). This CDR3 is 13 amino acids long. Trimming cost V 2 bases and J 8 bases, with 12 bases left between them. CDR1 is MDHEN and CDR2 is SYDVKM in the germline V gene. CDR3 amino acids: CASSLVQGGGYTF. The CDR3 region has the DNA TGTGCCAGCAGTTTAGTGCAGGGTGGGGGCTACACCTTC.

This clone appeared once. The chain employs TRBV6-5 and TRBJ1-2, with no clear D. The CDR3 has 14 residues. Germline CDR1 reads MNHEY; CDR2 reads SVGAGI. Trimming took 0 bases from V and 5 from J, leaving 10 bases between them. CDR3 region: CASSYSGTRYGYTF. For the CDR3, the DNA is TGTGCCAGCAGTTACTCTGGCACCCGTTATGGCTACACCTTC.

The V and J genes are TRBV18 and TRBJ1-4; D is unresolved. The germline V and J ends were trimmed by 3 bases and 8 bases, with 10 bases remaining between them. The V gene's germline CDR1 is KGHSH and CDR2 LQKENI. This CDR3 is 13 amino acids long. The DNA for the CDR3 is TGTGCCAGCTCACCGGCGGGCTACGAAAAACTGTTTTTT. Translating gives CASSPAGYEKLFF. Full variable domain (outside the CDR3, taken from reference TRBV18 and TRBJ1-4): NAGVMQNPRHLVRRRGQEARLRCSPMKGHSHVYWYRQLPEEGLKFMVYLQKENIIDESGMPKERFSAEFPKEGPSILRIQQVVRGDSAAYFCASSPAGYEKLFFGSGTQLSVL.

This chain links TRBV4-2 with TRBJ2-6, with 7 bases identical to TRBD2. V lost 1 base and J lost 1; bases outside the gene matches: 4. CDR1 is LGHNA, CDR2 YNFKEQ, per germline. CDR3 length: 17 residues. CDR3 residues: CASSQGSGISGANVLTF. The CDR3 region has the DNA TGTGCCAGCAGCCAAGGAAGCGGGATATCTGGGGCCAACGTCCTGACTTTC.

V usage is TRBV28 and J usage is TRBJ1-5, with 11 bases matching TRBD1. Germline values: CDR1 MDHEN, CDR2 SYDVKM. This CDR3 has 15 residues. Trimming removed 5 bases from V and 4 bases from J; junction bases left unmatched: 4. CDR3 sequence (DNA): TGTGCCAGCAGTCCCGGGACAGGGGGGAATCAGCCCCAGCATTTT. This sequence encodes CASSPGTGGNQPQHF.

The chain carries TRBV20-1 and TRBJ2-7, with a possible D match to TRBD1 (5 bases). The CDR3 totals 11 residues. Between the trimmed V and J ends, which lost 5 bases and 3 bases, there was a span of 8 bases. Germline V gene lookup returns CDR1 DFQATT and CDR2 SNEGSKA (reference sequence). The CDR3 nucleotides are TGCAGTGCTCTCGACAGCTACGAGCAGTACTTC. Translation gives CSALDSYEQYF.

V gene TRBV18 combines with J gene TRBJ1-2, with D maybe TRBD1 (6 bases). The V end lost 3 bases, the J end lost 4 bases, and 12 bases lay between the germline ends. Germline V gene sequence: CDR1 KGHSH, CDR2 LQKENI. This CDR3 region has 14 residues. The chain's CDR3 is CASSPPGQLYGYTF. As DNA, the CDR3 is TGTGCCAGCTCACCGCCCGGACAGCTCTATGGCTACACCTTC. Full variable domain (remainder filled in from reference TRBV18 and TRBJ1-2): NAGVMQNPRHLVRRRGQEARLRCSPMKGHSHVYWYRQLPEEGLKFMVYLQKENIIDESGMPKERFSAEFPKEGPSILRIQQVVRGDSAAYFCASSPPGQLYGYTFGSGTRLTVV.

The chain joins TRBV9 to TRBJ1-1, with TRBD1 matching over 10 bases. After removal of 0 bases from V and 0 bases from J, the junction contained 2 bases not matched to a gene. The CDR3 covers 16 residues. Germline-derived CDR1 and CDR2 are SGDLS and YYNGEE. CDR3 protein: CASSVGGQGLNTEAFF. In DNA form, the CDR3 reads TGTGCCAGCAGCGTAGGGGGACAGGGGCTGAACACTGAAGCTTTCTTT.